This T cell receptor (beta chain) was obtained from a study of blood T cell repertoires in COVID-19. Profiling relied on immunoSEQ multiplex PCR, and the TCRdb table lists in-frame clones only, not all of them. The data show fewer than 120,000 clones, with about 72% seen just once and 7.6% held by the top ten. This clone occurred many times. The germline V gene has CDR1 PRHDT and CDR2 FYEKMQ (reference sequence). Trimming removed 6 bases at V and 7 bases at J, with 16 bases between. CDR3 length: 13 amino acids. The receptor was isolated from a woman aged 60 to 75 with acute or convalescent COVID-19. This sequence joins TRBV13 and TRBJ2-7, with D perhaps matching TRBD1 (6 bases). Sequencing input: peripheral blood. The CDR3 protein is CASSPRGLWEQYF. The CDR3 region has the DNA TGTGCCAGCAGTCCCAGGGGCCTTTGGGAGCAGTACTTC.